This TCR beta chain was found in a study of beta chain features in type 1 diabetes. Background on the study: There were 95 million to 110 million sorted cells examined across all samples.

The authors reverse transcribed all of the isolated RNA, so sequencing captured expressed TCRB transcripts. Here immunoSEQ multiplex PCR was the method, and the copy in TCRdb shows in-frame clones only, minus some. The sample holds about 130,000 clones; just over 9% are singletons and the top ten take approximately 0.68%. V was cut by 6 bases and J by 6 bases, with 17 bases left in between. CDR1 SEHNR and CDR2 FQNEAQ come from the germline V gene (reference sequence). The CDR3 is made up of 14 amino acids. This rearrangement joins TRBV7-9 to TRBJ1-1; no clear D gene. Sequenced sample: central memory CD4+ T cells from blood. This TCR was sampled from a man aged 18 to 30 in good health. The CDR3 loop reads CASSPGNINPEAFF. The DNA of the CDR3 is TGTGCCAGCAGTCCCGGGAACATTAACCCTGAAGCTTTCTTT.